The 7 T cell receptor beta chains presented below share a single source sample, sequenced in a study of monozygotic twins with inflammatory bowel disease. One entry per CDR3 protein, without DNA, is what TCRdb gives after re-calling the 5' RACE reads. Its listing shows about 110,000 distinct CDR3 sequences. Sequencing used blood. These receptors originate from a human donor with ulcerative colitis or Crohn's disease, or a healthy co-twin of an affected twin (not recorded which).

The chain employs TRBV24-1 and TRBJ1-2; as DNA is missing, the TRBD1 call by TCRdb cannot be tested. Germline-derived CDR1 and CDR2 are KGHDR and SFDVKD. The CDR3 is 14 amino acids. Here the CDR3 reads CATSDFGTKYGYTF.

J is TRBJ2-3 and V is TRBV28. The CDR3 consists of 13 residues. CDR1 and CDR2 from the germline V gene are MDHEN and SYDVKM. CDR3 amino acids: CASSSHRTDTQYF.

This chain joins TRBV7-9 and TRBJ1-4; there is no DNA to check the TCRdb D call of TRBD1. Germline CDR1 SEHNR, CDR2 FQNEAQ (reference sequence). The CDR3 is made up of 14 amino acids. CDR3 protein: CASSLRGQREKLFF. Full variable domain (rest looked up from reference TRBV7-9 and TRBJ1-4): DTGVSQNPRHKITKRGQNVTFRCDPISEHNRLYWYRQTLGQGPEFLTYFQNEAQLEKSRLLSDRFSAERPKGSFSTLEIQRTEQGDSAMYLCASSLRGQREKLFFGSGTQLSVL.

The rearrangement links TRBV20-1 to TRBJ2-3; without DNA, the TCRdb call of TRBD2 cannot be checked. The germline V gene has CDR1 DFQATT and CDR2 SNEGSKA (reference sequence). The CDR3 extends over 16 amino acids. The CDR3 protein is CSASLITRPLPDTQYF.

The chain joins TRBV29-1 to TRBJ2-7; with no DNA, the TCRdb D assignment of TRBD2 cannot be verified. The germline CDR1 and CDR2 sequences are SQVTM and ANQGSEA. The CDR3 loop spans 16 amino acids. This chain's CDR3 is CSVEALSGESAYEQYF.

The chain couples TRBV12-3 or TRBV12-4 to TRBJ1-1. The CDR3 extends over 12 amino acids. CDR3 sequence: CASSLDGYAAFF.

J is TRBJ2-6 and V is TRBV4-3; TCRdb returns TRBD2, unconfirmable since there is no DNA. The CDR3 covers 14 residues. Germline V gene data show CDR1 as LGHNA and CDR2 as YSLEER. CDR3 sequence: CASSGTAGANVLTF.